A selection of T cell receptor beta chains follows, all from one sample in a study of blood T cell repertoires in COVID-19. The assay was immunoSEQ multiplex PCR, and TCRdb's table has in-frame clones only and misses some. Among about 250,000 clones listed, around 84% were seen once. Sequencing was done on a sample of PBMCs or T cells enriched from blood (not recorded which). These receptors came from a man aged 40-49 years who had recovered from COVID-19. CDR3s include the opening cysteine and the closing phenylalanine or tryptophan. Each record gives: V gene, D gene, J gene, clone size, CDR3 protein, CDR3 DNA. D genes are given only for firm matches. Not every row has a clone size; where given, it reads once, few, many or a size class.

>TRBV9|.|TRBJ2-7|.
CASSPLGTTYEQYF
TGTGCCAGCAGCCCCCTAGGGACAACCTACGAGCAGTACTTC
>TRBV18|TRBD2|TRBJ2-3|.
CASSPLAGGGSDTQYF
TGTGCCAGCTCACCCCTAGCGGGGGGTGGTTCTGATACGCAGTATTTT
>TRBV7-6|.|TRBJ2-7|.
CASSMGGPYEQYF
TGTGCCAGCAGTATGGGGGGGCCCTACGAGCAGTACTTC
>TRBV6-5|TRBD2|TRBJ2-1|.
CASREGRGAYNEQFF
TGTGCCAGCAGGGAGGGGCGGGGGGCTTACAATGAGCAGTTCTTC
>TRBV2|TRBD2|TRBJ2-5|.
CASSRLQREGPETQYF
TGTGCCAGCAGTAGGCTCCAGCGGGAGGGCCCAGAGACCCAGTACTTC
>TRBV12-3/TRBV12-4|.|TRBJ1-1|.
CASSPQTRREAFF
TGTGCCAGCAGTCCTCAGACACGCCGAGAAGCTTTCTTT
>TRBV5-1|TRBD1|TRBJ1-3|.
CASSLLPGTGAGNTIYF
TGCGCCAGCAGCTTGCTCCCTGGGACAGGGGCTGGAAACACCATATATTTT
>TRBV11-2|.|TRBJ1-5|.
CASSLDISEPNFYSNQPQHF
TGTGCCAGCAGCTTAGATATCAGCGAACCAAACTTTTATAGCAATCAGCCCCAGCATTTT
>TRBV7-3|TRBD1|TRBJ1-2|.
CASSSIGDRGIGGYTF
TGTGCCAGCAGCTCGATAGGGGACAGGGGCATTGGGGGCTACACCTTC
>TRBV18|.|TRBJ2-5|.
CASSRDTSQETQYF
TGTGCCAGCTCCCGGGACACCAGCCAAGAGACCCAGTACTTC
>TRBV18|.|TRBJ1-1|.
CASSPGQMNTEAFF
TGTGCCAGCTCACCAGGGCAGATGAACACTGAAGCTTTCTTT
>TRBV6-5|TRBD1|TRBJ2-1|.
CASSPRQGYNEQFF
TGTGCCAGCAGCCCAAGACAGGGTTACAATGAGCAGTTCTTC
>TRBV2|TRBD2|TRBJ2-2|.
CASSGSGGANTGELFF
TGTGCCAGCAGTGGAAGCGGGGGGGCGAACACCGGGGAGCTGTTTTTT
>TRBV24-1|TRBD1|TRBJ1-2|.
CATSDPGTGIYGYTF
TGTGCCACCAGTGACCCCGGGACAGGGATCTATGGCTACACCTTC
>TRBV10-3|TRBD2|TRBJ2-3|once
CASIPGTSGGALDTQYF
TGTGCCAGCATACCCGGGACTAGCGGGGGGGCCTTAGATACGCAGTATTTT
>TRBV11-3|.|TRBJ2-2|.
CASSATSSRTGELFF
TGTGCCAGCAGCGCCACATCATCGAGGACCGGGGAGCTGTTTTTT
>TRBV6-5|TRBD1|TRBJ1-1|.
CASRVQGSYTEAFF
TGTGCCAGCAGGGTACAGGGGTCTTACACTGAAGCTTTCTTT
>TRBV19|.|TRBJ1-2|.
CASSHGFREDYGYTF
TGTGCCAGTAGTCACGGATTCAGGGAAGACTATGGCTACACCTTC
>TRBV5-1|TRBD1|TRBJ1-4|once
CASSFGQGNEKLFF
TGCGCCAGCAGCTTTGGACAGGGGAATGAAAAACTGTTTTTT
>TRBV19|.|TRBJ2-2|.
CASSTTERGGELFF
TGTGCCAGTAGCACCACCGAACGGGGCGGGGAGCTGTTTTTT
>TRBV7-9|.|TRBJ1-5|.
CASSQGNSNQPQHF
TGTGCCAGCAGTCAGGGTAATAGCAATCAGCCCCAGCATTTT
>TRBV9|TRBD2|TRBJ2-3|.
CASSYTLAGGRSTQYF
TGTGCCAGCAGCTATACGCTAGCGGGAGGCCGGAGTACGCAGTATTTT
>TRBV4-2|.|TRBJ1-6|many
CASSQAGTLNSPLHF
TGTGCCAGCAGCCAAGCCGGGACACTGAATTCACCCCTCCACTTT
>TRBV5-8|TRBD2|TRBJ2-3|.
CASSSGLAGADTQYF
TGTGCCAGCAGCTCAGGACTAGCGGGAGCAGATACGCAGTATTTT
>TRBV9|.|TRBJ1-6|.
CASSAQGGEGSPLHF
TGTGCCAGCAGCGCCCAAGGGGGTGAGGGTTCACCCCTCCACTTT
>TRBV5-6|TRBD1|TRBJ1-4|.
CASQTGGSEKLFF
TGTGCCAGCCAGACAGGGGGAAGTGAAAAACTGTTTTTT
>TRBV19|.|TRBJ1-5|.
CASSISMGARGNQPQHF
TGTGCCAGTAGTATAAGTATGGGTGCCAGGGGCAATCAGCCCCAGCATTTT
>TRBV6-2/TRBV6-3|.|TRBJ1-3|.
CASSRSRTSEGHTIYF
TGTGCCAGCAGTCGGTCCCGGACATCGGAGGGACACACCATATATTTT
>TRBV3-1/TRBV3-2|TRBD2|TRBJ2-2|.
CASGATRGGLTGELFF
TGTGCCAGCGGTGCCACGCGGGGGGGCTTAACCGGGGAGCTGTTTTTT
>TRBV6-5|TRBD1|TRBJ1-5|.
CANPKGQGARPQHF
TGTGCCAACCCAAAAGGACAGGGGGCCAGACCCCAGCATTTT
>TRBV6-5|.|TRBJ1-2|.
CASKRKEISNYGYTF
TGTGCCAGCAAGCGAAAAGAGATTAGTAACTATGGCTACACCTTC
>TRBV6-1|TRBD1|TRBJ1-1|few
CASREGQGIYSVWTEAFF
TGTGCCAGCAGAGAAGGACAGGGGATCTACTCTGTATGGACTGAAGCTTTCTTT
>TRBV18|.|TRBJ1-3|.
CASSPPSGPGNTIYF
TGTGCCAGCTCACCACCGTCAGGGCCTGGAAACACCATATATTTT
>TRBV7-9|.|TRBJ1-4|.
CASSSGGDGHNEKLFF
TGTGCCAGCAGCTCCGGAGGGGACGGACATAATGAAAAACTGTTTTTT
>TRBV11-2|.|TRBJ2-2|.
CASSLEGRVNTGELFF
TGTGCCAGCAGCTTAGAGGGCAGGGTGAACACCGGGGAGCTGTTTTTT
>TRBV3-1/TRBV3-2|TRBD2|TRBJ2-3|.
CASSRETTSGADTQYF
TGTGCCAGCAGCCGGGAAACCACTAGCGGGGCAGATACGCAGTATTTT
>TRBV25-1|.|TRBJ2-2|.
CASTRVGGTGELFF
TGTGCCAGCACGAGGGTAGGCGGCACCGGGGAGCTGTTTTTT
>TRBV24-1|TRBD2|TRBJ2-3|.
CATSELIAGEASTDTQYF
TGTGCCACCAGTGAGTTAATAGCGGGTGAAGCGAGCACAGATACGCAGTATTTT
>TRBV7-6|.|TRBJ2-7|.
CASSFKAGWKDEQYF
TGTGCCAGCAGCTTCAAGGCAGGTTGGAAGGACGAGCAGTACTTC
>TRBV7-6|TRBD1|TRBJ2-1|.
CASRSGTENYNEQFF
TGTGCCAGCAGGTCCGGGACAGAGAACTACAATGAGCAGTTCTTC
>TRBV9|.|TRBJ2-4|.
CASSVDSLAKNIQYF
TGTGCCAGCAGCGTAGACAGTCTAGCCAAAAACATTCAGTACTTC
>TRBV7-9|TRBD1|TRBJ1-1|many
CASSLSGTGQKAFF
TGTGCCAGCAGCTTATCCGGGACAGGGCAGAAAGCTTTCTTT
>TRBV5-1|.|TRBJ1-4|few
CASSSETGTNEKLFF
TGCGCCAGCAGCTCGGAGACAGGCACTAATGAAAAACTGTTTTTT
>TRBV10-2|.|TRBJ2-7|.
CATRDSLALYEQYF
TGCGCCACCCGGGACTCTCTCGCCCTCTACGAGCAGTACTTC
>TRBV24-1|TRBD2|TRBJ2-3|.
CATSDRTSGTRMSQYF
TGTGCCACCAGTGACCGGACTAGCGGGACGCGCATGTCGCAGTATTTT
>TRBV5-1|.|TRBJ2-1|.
CASSFHIPGQYNEQFF
TGCGCCAGCAGCTTCCACATTCCGGGACAATACAATGAGCAGTTCTTC
>TRBV11-2|.|TRBJ1-1|.
CASSPSGNTEAFF
TGTGCCAGCAGCCCCAGCGGTAACACTGAAGCTTTCTTT
>TRBV7-9|TRBD2|TRBJ2-2|once
CASSLGVAGVAGELFF
TGTGCCAGCAGCTTAGGGGTAGCGGGAGTAGCCGGGGAGCTGTTTTTT
>TRBV6-6|.|TRBJ2-7|.
CASSGDTYEQYF
TGTGCCAGCAGTGGGGACACCTACGAGCAGTACTTC
>TRBV25-1|.|TRBJ2-7|.
CASSDPSHGSVEQYF
TGTGCCAGCAGTGACCCCTCCCATGGCAGCGTCGAGCAGTACTTC
>TRBV7-9|TRBD1|TRBJ1-4|.
CASSPVEGASEKLFF
TGTGCCAGCAGCCCAGTTGAGGGGGCGAGCGAAAAACTGTTTTTT
>TRBV18|.|TRBJ1-1|.
CASSPGANTEAFF
TGTGCCAGCTCACCAGGGGCGAACACTGAAGCTTTCTTT
>TRBV10-3|TRBD1|TRBJ2-2|.
CAIRGTAPGSTGELFF
TGTGCCATCAGGGGGACAGCCCCGGGGAGCACCGGGGAGCTGTTTTTT